The T cell receptor (beta chain) described here comes from a study of PD-1 blockade in classical Hodgkin lymphoma (dated by TCRdb to 2019 to 2021). Context from the whole study: Nivolumab dosing was 3 mg/kg intravenously every 2 weeks, continuing until either disease progression or unacceptable toxicity. To define a peripheral blood immune signature of response to PD-1 blockade in classical Hodgkin lymphoma, the study combined TCR beta sequencing with CyTOF.

Regarding this clone: There is no known antigen for this receptor. Per-nucleotide qualities are absent, and no much larger clonotype sits a single base away.

V is clipped by 0 bases and J by 5 bases, and the sequence between their germline boundaries is 13 bases long. There are 15 amino acids in the CDR3, from cysteine to phenylalanine inclusive. The sequence is cut down to CDR3 DNA, 45 bases in frame from base 1. Taken from the germline V gene, the CDR1 and CDR2 loops are MNHEY and SVGAGI. The Qiagen DNeasy kit was used to extract genomic DNA both from unsorted PBMCs and from the negatively selected CD4+ and CD8+ fractions. Amplification of TCR beta CDR3 regions was done by immunoSEQ multiplex PCR with primers that anneal to V and J segments. Amplification bias was minimized using a synthetic immune receptor repertoire, and residual bias was removed computationally after sequencing. In the authors' own workflow: Custom Python scripts were used to quantify repertoire diversity as the Shannon entropy index. Unsorted, CD4+ and CD8+ repertoires were examined separately, except in combined analyses, for which CD4+ and CD8+ sequences were merged in silico. Clonal expansion was defined as at least a 2-fold frequency increase after treatment relative to C1D1, with a pseudocount of 0.5 for undetected baseline clones. Singleton clones were defined as clones with 0 or 1 copy at C1D1, and non-singleton clones were defined as clones with 2 or more copies. By matching protein sequences in sorted samples from the same patient, clones expanded in unsorted samples were annotated as CD4+, CD8+ or unknown. Wilcoxon tests were applied to paired samples to test diversity changes from C1D1 to C4D1. TCRdb obtained this table from immuneACCESS and retained in-frame rearrangements with V and J assigned. These tables miss some clones; where compared with another copy, unresolved V genes account for less than half of the shortfall, and the remainder is unexplained. That table supplies the V and J calls and clone size; D and trimming were determined from the DNA. The sample table shows around 37,000 clones, and 92% are seen once. The ten largest make up 0.25% to 0.35% of the sample.

The time point label corresponds to: cycle 4 day 1 (C4D1), after 6 weeks of nivolumab. Relapse after autologous stem cell transplantation had occurred in all trial patients, and cohorts A, B and C were distinguished by prior brentuximab vedotin exposure. Magnetic negative selection with a Miltenyi CD4+ T cell isolation kit was used to purify CD4+ T cells from thawed PBMCs. The trial cohort comprised some 60 patients with relapsed/refractory classical Hodgkin lymphoma whose best overall responses were complete response, partial response or progressive disease. In the multi-cohort phase II CheckMate 205 trial, trial patients received single-agent nivolumab. Best overall response was determined by an independent review committee according to the 2007 International Working Group response criteria. Trial PBMCs were collected just before the start of nivolumab (C1D1) and during therapy at cycle 2 day 1 and cycle 4 day 1. Peripheral blood was collected in 8 mL Vacutainer Cell Preparation Tubes, from which PBMCs were isolated by centrifugation and then cryopreserved. Purified CD4+ and CD8+ fractions were prepared only for cases where an additional PBMC sample was available. Magnetically labelled cells were removed on LS columns in a quadroMACS separator, and the flow-through was retained as the purified fraction.

Summary of the overall study and its limitations: Newly diagnosed patients were reported to have lower baseline TCR diversity than healthy donors, and relapsed/refractory patients were reported to have lower baseline TCR diversity still. Patients starting nivolumab less than 1 year after ASCT had lower diversity and were excluded from later analyses to avoid confounding by immune reconstitution. Baseline diversity similar to that of newly diagnosed patients was observed in trial patients achieving complete response, whereas significantly lower diversity was observed in partial responders and progressors. The study was limited to a single clinical trial cohort, and causes of repertoire differences, possibly disease activity or prior therapy, remained undefined. A significant rise by C4D1 was seen in CD4+ but not CD8+ TCR diversity (p=0.0027 vs p=0.16), with the rise being most apparent in complete responders (p=0.02).

This sample comprised CD4+ T cells from blood, obtained before the fourth cycle of nivolumab. The chain is encoded by TRBV6-5 joined to TRBJ2-5, with TRBD1 as a weak D call on 6 bases. The TCR originated in a human donor with classical Hodgkin lymphoma. The nucleotides read TGTGCCAGCAGTTACTCCCCAGGGGCGCAGGAGACCCAGTACTTC. It translates to CASSYSPGAQETQYF.